The clone carrying this T cell receptor beta chain was detected a few times. This CDR3 comprises 14 residues. J lost 3 bases, V lost 3 bases, and 7 bases had no gene match. In germline, CDR1 is DFQATT, CDR2 SNEGSKA (reference sequence). The data derive from a study of T cells after yellow fever vaccination. A universal primer site and UMIs were added as TCR cDNA was made by 5'RACE template switching. MiXCR, applied by TCRdb to the 5' RACE reads, yields one record per CDR3 protein. The repertoire holds about 630,000 distinct CDR3 sequences, with over 9% as singletons. This receptor was taken from a man younger than 45 who received the YFV17D yellow fever vaccine. Sequencing was performed on PBMCs, taken on the day of the yellow fever booster vaccination. The rearrangement uses TRBV20-1 and TRBJ2-7; TRBD1 aligns across 8 bases. CDR3 DNA: TGCAGTGCTAGTAGTTTCGACAGGGGCTACGAGCAGTACTTC. Its protein is CSASSFDRGYEQYF.